A selection of T cell receptor beta chains follows, all from one sample in a study of blood T cell repertoires in COVID-19. Sequenced by immunoSEQ multiplex PCR; TCRdb stores in-frame clones only, minus some. The sample holds 150,000 to 200,000 clones, just over 85% seen once. The sequencing input was peripheral blood. These TCRs come from a man in his forties or fifties with active or convalescent COVID-19. Each CDR3 is given with its conserved first and last residue. Each record gives: D gene, J gene, clone size, V gene, CDR3 DNA, CDR3 protein. The D gene is left open where the match is weak. A row's size may be missing; if present it is once, few, many or a size class.

D gene: NA
J gene: TRBJ2-2
clone size: NA
V gene: TRBV6-5
CDR3 DNA: TGTGCCAGCAGTACAGGACGCGGGGAGCTGTTTTTT
CDR3 protein: CASSTGRGELFF

D gene: TRBD2
J gene: TRBJ2-3
clone size: NA
V gene: TRBV6-2/TRBV6-3
CDR3 DNA: TGTGCCAGCAGTTACTCGTTGCGGGAGGTCACAGATACGCAGTATTTT
CDR3 protein: CASSYSLREVTDTQYF

D gene: NA
J gene: TRBJ2-1
clone size: NA
V gene: TRBV11-2
CDR3 DNA: TGTGCCAGCAGCTCGCCCAAAGTAGCCTGGCAGTTCTTC
CDR3 protein: CASSSPKVAWQFF

D gene: NA
J gene: TRBJ1-3
clone size: NA
V gene: TRBV19
CDR3 DNA: TGTGCCAGTAGTCCCCGTCCGGGATTCTCTGGAAACACCATATATTTT
CDR3 protein: CASSPRPGFSGNTIYF

D gene: NA
J gene: TRBJ2-7
clone size: NA
V gene: TRBV7-2
CDR3 DNA: TGTGCCAGCAGCCTTTTGGGGGGTTTTTACGAGCAGTACTTC
CDR3 protein: CASSLLGGFYEQYF

D gene: TRBD1
J gene: TRBJ2-1
clone size: NA
V gene: TRBV29-1
CDR3 DNA: TGCAGCGTGGACAGGTTCCTTACGAATGAGCAGTTCTTC
CDR3 protein: CSVDRFLTNEQFF

D gene: TRBD1
J gene: TRBJ1-3
clone size: NA
V gene: TRBV18
CDR3 DNA: TGTGCCAGCTCACCAAACAGGGGGAAGGCTGGAAACACCATATATTTT
CDR3 protein: CASSPNRGKAGNTIYF

D gene: TRBD1
J gene: TRBJ2-7
clone size: once
V gene: TRBV6-5
CDR3 DNA: TGTGCCAGCAGTTACCAGACAGGGTTTTCCTACGAGCAGTACTTC
CDR3 protein: CASSYQTGFSYEQYF

D gene: NA
J gene: TRBJ2-2
clone size: many
V gene: TRBV27
CDR3 DNA: TGTGCCAGCAGAAGGGCGGGCACCGGGGAGCTGTTTTTT
CDR3 protein: CASRRAGTGELFF

D gene: TRBD2
J gene: TRBJ2-1
clone size: many
V gene: TRBV5-1
CDR3 DNA: TGCGCCAGCAGCGCAGGACTAGCGGGAGGTGGCGAGCAGTTCTTC
CDR3 protein: CASSAGLAGGGEQFF

D gene: TRBD2
J gene: TRBJ2-3
clone size: NA
V gene: TRBV5-5
CDR3 DNA: TGTGCCAGCAGCCCTAGGGAGGGCCATGGCACAGATACGCAGTATTTT
CDR3 protein: CASSPREGHGTDTQYF

D gene: NA
J gene: TRBJ2-3
clone size: once
V gene: TRBV5-1
CDR3 DNA: TGCGCCAGCAGCTTGGACCCGGGGGGCTACACAGATACGCAGTATTTT
CDR3 protein: CASSLDPGGYTDTQYF

D gene: NA
J gene: TRBJ1-2
clone size: NA
V gene: TRBV10-3
CDR3 DNA: TGTGCCATCAGTGTCGACAGGAATAACTATGGCTACACCTTC
CDR3 protein: CAISVDRNNYGYTF

D gene: NA
J gene: TRBJ1-3
clone size: NA
V gene: TRBV30
CDR3 DNA: TGTGCCTGGAGTGCCACCCGGGACACCATATATTTT
CDR3 protein: CAWSATRDTIYF

D gene: NA
J gene: TRBJ1-2
clone size: few
V gene: TRBV5-1
CDR3 DNA: TGCGCCAGCAGCCTAGAGGGCTATGGCTACACCTTC
CDR3 protein: CASSLEGYGYTF

D gene: NA
J gene: TRBJ1-2
clone size: NA
V gene: TRBV2
CDR3 DNA: TGTGCCAGCAGTGGAGTGGGGGGAAACTATGGCTACACCTTC
CDR3 protein: CASSGVGGNYGYTF

D gene: TRBD1
J gene: TRBJ2-1
clone size: NA
V gene: TRBV9
CDR3 DNA: TGTGCCAGCAGCGTAGAGGTGCAGGGGGCTTCCTACAATGAGCAGTTCTTC
CDR3 protein: CASSVEVQGASYNEQFF

D gene: NA
J gene: TRBJ2-3
clone size: NA
V gene: TRBV6-1
CDR3 DNA: TGTGCCAGCAGTGAAAACTTAGCGGATATCACAGATACGCAGTATTTT
CDR3 protein: CASSENLADITDTQYF

D gene: TRBD1
J gene: TRBJ1-4
clone size: NA
V gene: TRBV30
CDR3 DNA: TGTGCCTGGGGGACAGCAACTAATGAAAAACTGTTTTTT
CDR3 protein: CAWGTATNEKLFF

D gene: TRBD2
J gene: TRBJ2-7
clone size: NA
V gene: TRBV10-3
CDR3 DNA: TGTGCCATCAGTACGACCGGGACTAGCGGGGGGCATAACGGGGAGCAGTACTTC
CDR3 protein: CAISTTGTSGGHNGEQYF

D gene: TRBD1
J gene: TRBJ1-1
clone size: NA
V gene: TRBV7-6
CDR3 DNA: TGTGCCAGCAGCTACCAGACAGGGGTGAACACTGAAGCTTTCTTT
CDR3 protein: CASSYQTGVNTEAFF

D gene: NA
J gene: TRBJ2-3
clone size: NA
V gene: TRBV25-1
CDR3 DNA: TGTGCCAGCAGTGACCGGGAGACGCAGTATTTT
CDR3 protein: CASSDRETQYF

D gene: TRBD1
J gene: TRBJ1-3
clone size: NA
V gene: TRBV18
CDR3 DNA: TGTGCCAGCTCCCGGGACAGGGGGCTTGGAAACACCATATATTTT
CDR3 protein: CASSRDRGLGNTIYF

D gene: NA
J gene: TRBJ1-1
clone size: NA
V gene: TRBV19
CDR3 DNA: TGTGCCAGTAGCCCAATTGTGAACACTGAAGCTTTCTTT
CDR3 protein: CASSPIVNTEAFF

D gene: TRBD1
J gene: TRBJ1-3
clone size: NA
V gene: TRBV19
CDR3 DNA: TGTGCCAGTAGTGAAAGACGGACAGGGACTGGAAACACCATATATTTT
CDR3 protein: CASSERRTGTGNTIYF

D gene: NA
J gene: TRBJ2-7
clone size: NA
V gene: TRBV3-1/TRBV3-2
CDR3 DNA: TGTGCCAGCAGCCGTGGAGGGACCGAGCAGTACTTC
CDR3 protein: CASSRGGTEQYF

D gene: TRBD1
J gene: TRBJ1-4
clone size: NA
V gene: TRBV15
CDR3 DNA: TGTGCCACCCTACCAGGGGGCGCACAGACTAATGAAAAACTGTTTTTT
CDR3 protein: CATLPGGAQTNEKLFF

D gene: NA
J gene: TRBJ2-2
clone size: once
V gene: TRBV24-1
CDR3 DNA: TGTGCCACCCGACAGGGACTCCACACCGGGGAGCTGTTTTTT
CDR3 protein: CATRQGLHTGELFF

D gene: NA
J gene: TRBJ1-5
clone size: few
V gene: TRBV6-5
CDR3 DNA: TGTGCCAGCACAACAGGGATCAATCAGCCCCAGCATTTT
CDR3 protein: CASTTGINQPQHF

D gene: NA
J gene: TRBJ2-3
clone size: NA
V gene: TRBV6-2/TRBV6-3
CDR3 DNA: TGTGCCAGCAGTTCTGCAGGGTACCCAGATACGCAGTATTTT
CDR3 protein: CASSSAGYPDTQYF

D gene: NA
J gene: TRBJ1-3
clone size: NA
V gene: TRBV7-6
CDR3 DNA: TGTGCCAGCAGCTTAGCTCAGGCCGGCTCTGGAAACACCATATATTTT
CDR3 protein: CASSLAQAGSGNTIYF

D gene: NA
J gene: TRBJ1-1
clone size: NA
V gene: TRBV14
CDR3 DNA: TGTGCCAGCACCTTCCCTGGGGCAGGATTGAGCACTGAAGCTTTCTTT
CDR3 protein: CASTFPGAGLSTEAFF

D gene: NA
J gene: TRBJ2-5
clone size: once
V gene: TRBV7-3
CDR3 DNA: TGTGCCAGCAGCCGCAGTGGAGGGGAGACCCAGTACTTC
CDR3 protein: CASSRSGGETQYF

D gene: TRBD1
J gene: TRBJ1-1
clone size: NA
V gene: TRBV7-2
CDR3 DNA: TGTGCCAGCAGCTTAGGACAGGGGAACACTGAAGCTTTCTTT
CDR3 protein: CASSLGQGNTEAFF

D gene: TRBD1
J gene: TRBJ2-2
clone size: NA
V gene: TRBV7-3
CDR3 DNA: TGTGCCAGCAGCTTAACCTACAGGGGGCTGGCCGGGGAGCTGTTTTTT
CDR3 protein: CASSLTYRGLAGELFF

D gene: TRBD1
J gene: TRBJ2-2
clone size: NA
V gene: TRBV5-1
CDR3 DNA: TGCGCCAGCAGCTTGACAGGGGTGACCGGGGAGCTGTTTTTT
CDR3 protein: CASSLTGVTGELFF

D gene: NA
J gene: TRBJ1-2
clone size: NA
V gene: TRBV20-1
CDR3 DNA: TGCAACCCGGGGGGGAACTATGGCTACACCTTC
CDR3 protein: CNPGGNYGYTF

D gene: NA
J gene: TRBJ1-2
clone size: few
V gene: TRBV15
CDR3 DNA: TGTGCCACCAGCAGATGGGGGGGCGCATATGGCTACACCTTC
CDR3 protein: CATSRWGGAYGYTF

D gene: NA
J gene: TRBJ1-3
clone size: NA
V gene: TRBV4-1
CDR3 DNA: TGCGCCAGCAGCCCCTCCAGGGTGATAGCTGGAAACACCATATATTTT
CDR3 protein: CASSPSRVIAGNTIYF

D gene: NA
J gene: TRBJ2-2
clone size: NA
V gene: TRBV12-3/TRBV12-4
CDR3 DNA: TGTGCCAGCACCCCTATGGTAGCCGGGGAGCTGTTTTTT
CDR3 protein: CASTPMVAGELFF

D gene: TRBD2
J gene: TRBJ2-5
clone size: NA
V gene: TRBV30
CDR3 DNA: TGTGCCTGGAGTCGACTAGCGGGAGGTAAACAAGAGACCCAGTACTTC
CDR3 protein: CAWSRLAGGKQETQYF

D gene: NA
J gene: TRBJ2-5
clone size: NA
V gene: TRBV24-1
CDR3 DNA: TGTGCCACCAGTGAGCCCCAGGGGTTCATAGAGACCCAGTACTTC
CDR3 protein: CATSEPQGFIETQYF

D gene: NA
J gene: TRBJ1-2
clone size: NA
V gene: TRBV5-4
CDR3 DNA: TGTGCCAGCAGCTCCTGGGAGGGGGACGGCTACACCTTC
CDR3 protein: CASSSWEGDGYTF

D gene: TRBD1
J gene: TRBJ1-2
clone size: NA
V gene: TRBV4-3
CDR3 DNA: TGCGCCAGCAGCCAAGACCTAGACAGGGGCTATGGCTACACCTTC
CDR3 protein: CASSQDLDRGYGYTF

D gene: NA
J gene: TRBJ2-7
clone size: NA
V gene: TRBV18
CDR3 DNA: TGTGCCAGCTCACCCGAGGAAGGAGGTTCCGAGCAGTACTTC
CDR3 protein: CASSPEEGGSEQYF

D gene: TRBD2
J gene: TRBJ2-5
clone size: many
V gene: TRBV7-9
CDR3 DNA: TGTGCCAGCAGCCCCTTGGGAGGTGCTAGCGGGGAGACCCAGTACTTC
CDR3 protein: CASSPLGGASGETQYF

D gene: NA
J gene: TRBJ2-7
clone size: NA
V gene: TRBV13
CDR3 DNA: TGTGCCAGCAGCTCGGGGGGCCACTCCTACGAGCAGTACTTC
CDR3 protein: CASSSGGHSYEQYF

D gene: NA
J gene: TRBJ1-1
clone size: NA
V gene: TRBV4-3
CDR3 DNA: TGCGCCAGCAGCCAAGATACACAGGGACACACTGAAGCTTTCTTT
CDR3 protein: CASSQDTQGHTEAFF

D gene: TRBD1
J gene: TRBJ1-5
clone size: few
V gene: TRBV19
CDR3 DNA: TGTGCCAGTAATAACAGGGGGCGAGATCAGCCCCAGCATTTT
CDR3 protein: CASNNRGRDQPQHF

D gene: NA
J gene: TRBJ2-1
clone size: NA
V gene: TRBV5-1
CDR3 DNA: TGCGCCAGCAATACAGGGATGGTGAATGAGCAGTTCTTC
CDR3 protein: CASNTGMVNEQFF

D gene: TRBD2
J gene: TRBJ2-3
clone size: NA
V gene: TRBV9
CDR3 DNA: TGTGCCAGCAGCGTCTCCGTCGGGACTAGCGGGGGGGAGGATACGCAGTATTTT
CDR3 protein: CASSVSVGTSGGEDTQYF

D gene: NA
J gene: TRBJ2-6
clone size: NA
V gene: TRBV25-1
CDR3 DNA: TGTGCCAGCAGTCGTGCTGGGGCCAACGTCCTGACTTTC
CDR3 protein: CASSRAGANVLTF

D gene: NA
J gene: TRBJ2-5
clone size: NA
V gene: TRBV6-5
CDR3 DNA: TGTGCCAGCCGCCCAGCGGGCAACTTGGCGGAGACCCAGTACTTC
CDR3 protein: CASRPAGNLAETQYF

D gene: TRBD2
J gene: TRBJ2-5
clone size: NA
V gene: TRBV5-1
CDR3 DNA: TGCGCCAGCAGCTTGGCAGGCGTTACTAGCGGGGGACGAGAGACCCAGTACTTC
CDR3 protein: CASSLAGVTSGGRETQYF